This TCR beta chain was captured by sequencing in a study of T-cell reconstitution after alpha-beta-depleted transplantation in children. Findings and caveats of the study: One year after transplant, T-cell counts and diversity came mostly from newly produced T cells. It was surviving recipient T cells and thymic progenitors that gave some patients high TCRbeta diversity at day 60. There were reportedly several hundred expanded graft clones from which alpha-beta T cells came about two months after transplant.

Preparation of the TCRbeta library involved a method that used unique molecular identifiers. From the PCR reads, TCRdb called clonotypes with MiXCR, one entry per CDR3 protein. The repertoire includes 300,000 to 350,000 distinct CDR3 sequences, 23% of them detected once, and about 10% sits in the top ten. In germline, CDR1 is SQVTM, CDR2 ANQGSEA. The V end lost 4 bases, the J end lost 5 bases, and 5 bases lay between the germline ends. The CDR3 consists of 10 residues. This clonotype appeared a few times. No antigen is known for it. The sequencing here drew on PBMCs, mostly from graft donor cells, taken 180 days after TCRalphabeta/CD19-depleted stem cell transplant. This receptor was obtained from a male patient between 5 and 17 years old who had a stem cell transplant for acute lymphoblastic leukemia, so the T cells may come from the graft donor. The rearrangement joins TRBV29-1 to TRBJ1-1; no reliable D call. CDR3 sequence (DNA): TGCAGCGTTGTAGTTACTGAAGCTTTCTTT. Residues: CSVVVTEAFF.